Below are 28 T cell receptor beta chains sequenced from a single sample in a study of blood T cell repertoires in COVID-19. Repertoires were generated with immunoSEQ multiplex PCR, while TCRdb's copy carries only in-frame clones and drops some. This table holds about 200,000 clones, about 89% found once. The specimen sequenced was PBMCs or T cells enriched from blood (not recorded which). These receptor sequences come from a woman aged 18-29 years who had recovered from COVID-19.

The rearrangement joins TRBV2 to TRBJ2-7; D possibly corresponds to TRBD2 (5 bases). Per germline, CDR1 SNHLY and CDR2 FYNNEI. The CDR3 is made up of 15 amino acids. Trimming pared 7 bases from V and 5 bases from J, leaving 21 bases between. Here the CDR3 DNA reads TGTGCCAGCACCCCGCCGGTAGCAAGAGGGAACGAGCAGTACTTC. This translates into CASTPPVARGNEQYF.

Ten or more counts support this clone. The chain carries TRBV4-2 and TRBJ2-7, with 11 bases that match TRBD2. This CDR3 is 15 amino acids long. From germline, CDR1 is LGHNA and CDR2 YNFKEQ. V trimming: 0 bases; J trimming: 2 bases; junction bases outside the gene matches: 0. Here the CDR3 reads CASSQDSGGAYEQYF. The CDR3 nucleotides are TGTGCCAGCAGCCAAGATAGCGGGGGGGCCTACGAGCAGTACTTC.

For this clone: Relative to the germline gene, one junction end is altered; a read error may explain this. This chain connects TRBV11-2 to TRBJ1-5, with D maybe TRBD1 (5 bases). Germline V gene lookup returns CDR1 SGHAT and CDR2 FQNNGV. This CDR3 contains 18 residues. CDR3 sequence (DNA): TGTGCCAGCAGCTTAGGAAGGGGAAAACGAAGCCAAAATCGGCCCCAGCATTTT. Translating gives CASSLGRGKRSQNRPQHF.

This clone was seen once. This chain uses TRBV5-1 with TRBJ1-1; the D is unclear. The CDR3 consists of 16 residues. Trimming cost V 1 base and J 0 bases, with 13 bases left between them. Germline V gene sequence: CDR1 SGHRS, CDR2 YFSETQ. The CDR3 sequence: CASSLSVGAMNTEAFF. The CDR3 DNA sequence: TGCGCCAGCAGCTTGTCGGTAGGAGCAATGAACACTGAAGCTTTCTTT.

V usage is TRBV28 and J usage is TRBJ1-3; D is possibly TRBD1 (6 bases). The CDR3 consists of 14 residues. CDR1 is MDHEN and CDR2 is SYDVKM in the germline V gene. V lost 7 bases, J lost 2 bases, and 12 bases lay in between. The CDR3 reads CASTKSGAGNTIYF. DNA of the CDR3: TGTGCCAGCACCAAATCAGGGGCTGGAAACACCATATATTTT.

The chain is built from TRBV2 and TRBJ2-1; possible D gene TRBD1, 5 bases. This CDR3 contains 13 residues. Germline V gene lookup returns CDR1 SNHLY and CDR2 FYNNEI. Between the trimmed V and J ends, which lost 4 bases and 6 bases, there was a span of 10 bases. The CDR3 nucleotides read TGTGCCAGCAGTGCGGACATAATCAATGAGCAGTTCTTC. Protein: CASSADIINEQFF.

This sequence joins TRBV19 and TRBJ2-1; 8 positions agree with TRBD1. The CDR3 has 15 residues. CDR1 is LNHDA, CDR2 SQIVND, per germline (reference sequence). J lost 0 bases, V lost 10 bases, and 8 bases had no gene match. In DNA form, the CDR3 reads TGTGCCACCCGAAAGGGGACAGGCTCCTACAATGAGCAGTTCTTC. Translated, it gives CATRKGTGSYNEQFF. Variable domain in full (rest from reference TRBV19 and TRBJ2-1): DGGITQSPKYLFRKEGQNVTLSCEQNLNHDAMYWYRQDPGQGLRLIYYSQIVNDFQKGDIAEGYSVSREKKESFPLTVTSAQKNPTAFYLCATRKGTGSYNEQFFGPGTRLTVL.

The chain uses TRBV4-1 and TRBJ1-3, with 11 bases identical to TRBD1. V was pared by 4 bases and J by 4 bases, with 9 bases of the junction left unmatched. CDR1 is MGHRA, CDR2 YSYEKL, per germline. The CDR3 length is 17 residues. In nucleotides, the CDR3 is TGCGCCAGCAGCCTTTACGGACAGGGGGCGATCGGAAACACCATATATTTT. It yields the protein CASSLYGQGAIGNTIYF.

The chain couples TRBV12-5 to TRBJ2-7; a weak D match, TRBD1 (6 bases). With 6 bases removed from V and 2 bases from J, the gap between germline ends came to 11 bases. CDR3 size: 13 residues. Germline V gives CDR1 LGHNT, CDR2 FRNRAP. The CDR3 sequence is CASGLTGTYEQYF. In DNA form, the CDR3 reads TGTGCTAGTGGCCTTACAGGGACCTACGAGCAGTACTTC.

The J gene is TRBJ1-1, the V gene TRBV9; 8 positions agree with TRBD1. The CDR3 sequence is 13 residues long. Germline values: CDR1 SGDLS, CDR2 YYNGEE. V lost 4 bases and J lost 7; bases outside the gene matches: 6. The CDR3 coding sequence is TGTGCCAGCAGCCGACAGGGGCGAAATGAAGCTTTCTTT. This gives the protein CASSRQGRNEAFF.

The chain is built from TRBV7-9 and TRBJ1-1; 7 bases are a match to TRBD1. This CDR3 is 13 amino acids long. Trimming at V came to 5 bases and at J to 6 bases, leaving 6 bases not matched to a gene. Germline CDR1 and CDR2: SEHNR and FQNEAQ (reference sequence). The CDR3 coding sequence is TGTGCCAGCAGCGACAAGACAGGGCCTGAAGCTTTCTTT. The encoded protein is CASSDKTGPEAFF.

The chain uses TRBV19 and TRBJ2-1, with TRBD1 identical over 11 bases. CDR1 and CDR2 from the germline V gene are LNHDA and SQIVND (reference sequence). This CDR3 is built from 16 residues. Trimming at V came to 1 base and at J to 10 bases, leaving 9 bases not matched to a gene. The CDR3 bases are TGTGCCAGTAGTATAGTTGGGGGACAGGGGGTAAGGGAGCAGTTCTTC. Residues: CASSIVGGQGVREQFF. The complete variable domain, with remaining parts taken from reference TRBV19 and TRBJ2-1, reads DGGITQSPKYLFRKEGQNVTLSCEQNLNHDAMYWYRQDPGQGLRLIYYSQIVNDFQKGDIAEGYSVSREKKESFPLTVTSAQKNPTAFYLCASSIVGGQGVREQFFGPGTRLTVL.

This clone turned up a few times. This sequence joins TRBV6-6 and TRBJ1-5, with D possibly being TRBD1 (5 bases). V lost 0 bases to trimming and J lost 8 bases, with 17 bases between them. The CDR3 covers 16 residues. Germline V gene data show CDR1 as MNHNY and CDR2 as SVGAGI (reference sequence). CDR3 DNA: TGTGCCAGCAGTTACTCTAACGGACAAGGATTAGAGCCCCAGCATTTT. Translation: CASSYSNGQGLEPQHF.

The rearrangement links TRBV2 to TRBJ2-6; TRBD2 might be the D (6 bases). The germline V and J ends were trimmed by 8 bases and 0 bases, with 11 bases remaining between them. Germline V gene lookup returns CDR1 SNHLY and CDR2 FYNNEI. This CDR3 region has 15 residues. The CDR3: CASLAFNSGANVLTF. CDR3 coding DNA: TGTGCCAGCCTAGCGTTTAACTCTGGGGCCAACGTCCTGACTTTC.

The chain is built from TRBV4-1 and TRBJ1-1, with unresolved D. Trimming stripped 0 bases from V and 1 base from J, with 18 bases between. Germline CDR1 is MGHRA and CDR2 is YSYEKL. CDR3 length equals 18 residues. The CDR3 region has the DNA TGCGCCAGCAGCCAAGAAGAGGTTCGTAGGATCAAGAACACTGAAGCTTTCTTT. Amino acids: CASSQEEVRRIKNTEAFF.

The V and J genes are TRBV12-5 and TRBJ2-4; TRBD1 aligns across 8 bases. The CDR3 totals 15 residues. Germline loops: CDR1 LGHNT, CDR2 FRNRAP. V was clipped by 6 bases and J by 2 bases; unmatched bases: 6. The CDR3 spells CASGRQGATKNIQYF. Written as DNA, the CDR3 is TGTGCTAGTGGACGGCAGGGGGCAACCAAAAACATTCAGTACTTC.

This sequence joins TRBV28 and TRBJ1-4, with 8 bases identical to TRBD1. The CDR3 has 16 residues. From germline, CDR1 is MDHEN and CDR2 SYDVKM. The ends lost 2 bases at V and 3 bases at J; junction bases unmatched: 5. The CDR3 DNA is TGTGCCAGCAGTTTACAGGGGGCAGGGGCTAATGAAAAACTGTTTTTT. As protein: CASSLQGAGANEKLFF.

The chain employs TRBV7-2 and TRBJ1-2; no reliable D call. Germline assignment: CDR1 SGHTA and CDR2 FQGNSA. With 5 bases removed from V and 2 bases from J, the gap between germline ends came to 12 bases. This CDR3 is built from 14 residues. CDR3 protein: CASSPREGNYGYTF. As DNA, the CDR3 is TGTGCCAGCAGCCCCCGAGAGGGAAACTATGGCTACACCTTC.

CDR3 amino acids: CASSLLPSGNQPQHF. The CDR3 region has the DNA TGTGCCAGCAGTTTATTACCCTCGGGCAATCAGCCCCAGCATTTT. This chain uses TRBV28 with TRBJ1-5; D gene uncertain. This CDR3 region has 15 residues. Trimming shortened V by 1 base and J by 2 bases, and 9 bases separated the two germline ends. CDR1 is MDHEN, CDR2 SYDVKM, per germline.

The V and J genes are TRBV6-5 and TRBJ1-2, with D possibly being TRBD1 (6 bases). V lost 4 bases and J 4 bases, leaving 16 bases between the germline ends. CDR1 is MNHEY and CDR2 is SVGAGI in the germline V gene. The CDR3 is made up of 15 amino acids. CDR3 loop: CASSSLPRGSYGYTF. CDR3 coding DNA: TGTGCCAGCAGTTCCCTTCCCAGGGGCAGCTATGGCTACACCTTC.

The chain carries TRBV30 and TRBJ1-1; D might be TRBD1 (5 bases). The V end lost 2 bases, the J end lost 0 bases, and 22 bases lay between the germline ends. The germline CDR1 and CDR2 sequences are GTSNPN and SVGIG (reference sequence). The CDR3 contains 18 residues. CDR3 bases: TGTGCCTGGAGTCCAACAAGACAGCTACTATCCATGAACACTGAAGCTTTCTTT. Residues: CAWSPTRQLLSMNTEAFF.

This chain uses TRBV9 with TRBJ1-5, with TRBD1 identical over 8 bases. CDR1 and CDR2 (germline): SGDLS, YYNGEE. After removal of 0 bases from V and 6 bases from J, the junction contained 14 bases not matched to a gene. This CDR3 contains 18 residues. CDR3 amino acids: CASSVVVFRGRDVQPQHF. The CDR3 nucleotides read TGTGCCAGCAGCGTAGTGGTTTTCAGGGGGCGAGATGTTCAGCCCCAGCATTTT.

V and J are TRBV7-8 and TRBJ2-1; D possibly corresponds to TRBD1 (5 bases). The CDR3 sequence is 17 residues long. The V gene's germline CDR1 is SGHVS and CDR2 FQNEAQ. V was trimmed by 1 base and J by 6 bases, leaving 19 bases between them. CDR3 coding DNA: TGTGCCAGCAGCTTAGTTGCGTCAGGGCGTCTGAGCAATGAGCAGTTCTTC. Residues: CASSLVASGRLSNEQFF.

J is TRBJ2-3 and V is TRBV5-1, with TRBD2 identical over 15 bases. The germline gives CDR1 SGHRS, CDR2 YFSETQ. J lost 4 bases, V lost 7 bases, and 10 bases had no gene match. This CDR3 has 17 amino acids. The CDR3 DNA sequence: TGCGCCAGCCTTCCCGGGACTAGCGGGGGGAGGGCAGATACGCAGTATTTT. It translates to CASLPGTSGGRADTQYF. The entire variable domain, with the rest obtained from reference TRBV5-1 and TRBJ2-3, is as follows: KAGVTQTPRYLIKTRGQQVTLSCSPISGHRSVSWYQQTPGQGLQFLFEYFSETQRNKGNFPGRFSGRQFSNSRSEMNVSTLELGDSALYLCASLPGTSGGRADTQYFGPGTRLTVL.

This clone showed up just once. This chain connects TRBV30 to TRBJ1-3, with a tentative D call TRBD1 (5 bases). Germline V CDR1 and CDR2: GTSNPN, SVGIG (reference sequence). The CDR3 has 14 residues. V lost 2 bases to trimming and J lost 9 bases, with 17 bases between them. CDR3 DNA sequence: TGTGCCTGGAGTCCACGGGAGGGGCAGACCACCATATATTTT. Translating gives CAWSPREGQTTIYF.

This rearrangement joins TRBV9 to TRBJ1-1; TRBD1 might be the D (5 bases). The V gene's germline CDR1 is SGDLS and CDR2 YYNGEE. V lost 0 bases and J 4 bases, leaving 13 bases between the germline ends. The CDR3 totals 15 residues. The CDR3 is CASSVEGSRITEAFF. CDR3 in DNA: TGTGCCAGCAGCGTAGAGGGGTCTCGCATCACTGAAGCTTTCTTT.

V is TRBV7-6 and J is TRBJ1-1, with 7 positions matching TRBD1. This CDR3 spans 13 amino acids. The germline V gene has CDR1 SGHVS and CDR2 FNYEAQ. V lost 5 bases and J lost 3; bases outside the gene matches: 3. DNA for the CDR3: TGTGCCAGCAGCCTAGGGACAGACACTGAAGCTTTCTTT. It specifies CASSLGTDTEAFF.

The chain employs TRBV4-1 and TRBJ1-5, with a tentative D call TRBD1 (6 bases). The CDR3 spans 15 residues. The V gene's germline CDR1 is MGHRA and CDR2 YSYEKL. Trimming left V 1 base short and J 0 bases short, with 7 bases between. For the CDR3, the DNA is TGCGCCAGCAGCCAAGTGGACAGTAGCAATCAGCCCCAGCATTTT. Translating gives CASSQVDSSNQPQHF.